This T cell receptor (beta chain) was sequenced in a study of CD8 T cells in ankylosing spondylitis. General observations from the study: Earlier reports found some motif variants in synovial fluid and blood in reactive arthritis. The study looked at matched synovial fluid samples from ankylosing spondylitis patients. Disease-linked clones were reported to be significantly enriched there.

Generation of TCR beta libraries employed quantitative 5'-RACE incorporating molecular barcodes. TCRdb independently ran MiXCR on the 5' RACE reads; one entry per CDR3 protein. In the table there are around 300,000 distinct CDR3 sequences, roughly 10% of which are singletons. Note on this clonotype: Its antigen is undetermined.

The CDR3 covers 10 residues. With 8 bases clipped from V and 11 bases from J, the junction kept 5 bases outside the gene matches. CDR1 is LGHNA, CDR2 YNFKEQ, per germline. The sample consisted of blood, either unsorted or a sorted T cell fraction (not recorded which). This TCR was recovered from a female donor with ankylosing spondylitis or in good health (not recorded which). The chain is built from TRBV4-2 and TRBJ1-1, with 7 bases that match TRBD1. CDR3 region: CASQGVYAFF. CDR3 nucleotide sequence: TGTGCCAGCCAGGGGGTCTACGCTTTCTTT.